This T cell receptor beta chain was captured in a study of cytomegalovirus exposure and HLA in healthy donors (dated by TCRdb to about 2017). Study-wide context: An earlier analysis of several hundred of the donors reported 276 Gb of sequence data and 95 million to 140 million unique TCR beta sequences obtained from around 190 million T cells. Roughly 300 gigabases of sequencing data and around 85 million unique TCR sequences made up an early release that covered approximately 620 HLA-typed donors. Of the roughly 400 genotyped donors, approximately 82% fell in the genetic ancestry cluster associated with self-reported Caucasian donors. The study aimed to test whether cataloging public T cell receptors could reveal signatures of past pathogen exposure. Using immunosequencing, the study profiled T cell repertoires from fewer than 850 subjects and related those repertoires to cytomegalovirus serostatus. In addition to the first cohort of 666 subjects, a separate validation cohort of some 120 different subjects was used. To predict cytomegalovirus infection status, the study combined high-throughput TCR immunosequencing, statistical association of individual TCRs with disease status, and machine learning. To study patterns of TCR occurrence, a later analysis re-analyzed previously published TCR beta repertoires from 500 to 850 donors and added high-resolution HLA genotyping. In the later analysis, no new phenotypic data were used to find candidate immune exposures; instead, reliance was placed on TCR beta sequences and their occurrence across donors. To decide whether each TCR beta V gene segment behaved as functional or pseudogenic, an earlier analysis of some 600 of the donors relied on high-throughput TCR beta sequencing. Donor age, sex, ethnicity and CMV serostatus were collected together with the repertoire data. Genome-wide SNP genotypes for about 60% of the roughly 670 donors were used in a later genetic analysis, which treated that subset as a discovery cohort. All discovery cohort repertoires had been generated on a single sequencing platform. Class I and class II HLA loci were covered by the typing at four-digit resolution. Typing coverage differed by locus: A, B, C, DRB1 and DQB1 were typed in roughly 629-630 donors, DQA1 in roughly 500, DPA1 in some 570, and DPB1 in around 440. Five DR-DQ haplotypes were handled as single units for association and clustering, since linkage in the cohort was strong. Among around 400 genotyped donors of the cohort, an average of roughly 240,000 unique TCR beta nucleotide sequences were sequenced per donor, roughly 18% of them non-productive.

What the study reported, not specific to this receptor: A further reported finding was that TCR beta sequences accurately predicted the HLA-A and HLA-B alleles for most subjects in the first cohort. Because HLA typing was unavailable for some donors at each locus, only the typed subset was used in association tests. A cluster of highly shared sequence variants was judged likely to be a technical artifact of the sequencing pipeline. An association between a missense DCLRE1C variant and V-gene and J-gene trimming of TCR beta chains was found in a later genetic analysis and replicated in an independent cohort. A later genetic analysis reported fewer N-insertions in productive TCRs among donors in an Asian-associated ancestry cluster than the approximately 700-donor mean. It was suggested by the authors that the approach could potentially be generalized to other disease states and immunological phenotypes. In vitro tests confirmed that a few of the cytomegalovirus-associated TCR beta chains recognize cytomegalovirus antigens. At a false discovery rate of 0.05, a later analysis linked under 20,000 TCR beta sequences to specific HLA alleles. In a later analysis, most CMV-associated TCR beta chains were found to appear HLA-restricted, with HLA associations seemingly driven largely by CMV exposure. Linkage disequilibrium might explain the correlated functional status among segregating V segments, but an unknown experimental factor could not be excluded. According to a later analysis, TCR association rates differed among HLA loci, with DRB1 alleles showing the most associated TCRs and HLA-C alleles showing the fewest. Most TCR sequences were seen in very few donors, while some public TCRs were found in many individuals. Roughly uniform sequencing depth across donors was assumed in presence/absence analyses, although this assumption may not hold. Some IMGT-functional V segments, including TRBV6-2 and TRBV6-3, could not be told apart with the 87-base-pair reads, so those segments were excluded. Compared with equally common non-associated chains, HLA-associated TCR beta chains in a later analysis were more clonally expanded and had lower generation probabilities. Because counts were too low, more than 15 rarely observed V segments, including chromosome 9 orphons, were left out of the earlier analysis of several hundred of the donors. In both the original and validation cohorts, the classifier was reported to diagnose cytomegalovirus status with high specificity and sensitivity. When HLA alleles, especially DR and DQ, strongly co-occurred, TCR associations were difficult to assign to individual alleles. In the study, some 160 TCR beta chains were listed as associated with cytomegalovirus. Broadly in line with IMGT annotations, most TCR beta V segments showed up in productive rearrangements about 90% or about 30% of the time in an earlier analysis of several hundred of the donors. The cohort was sequenced for TCR beta chains only, and without alpha or paired-chain data the features that could be detected were limited. CMV serostatus was the only immune exposure information available for the cohort. According to a later analysis, parvovirus B19, influenza, CMV and Epstein-Barr virus appeared linked to several top co-occurrence clusters.

Receptor amplification or capture employed the immunoSEQ multiplex PCR assay. A mixture of 60 forward primers for TCR Vbeta segments and 13 reverse primers for TCR Jbeta segments was used in the multiplex PCR. A multiplex PCR assay on genomic DNA amplified the CDR3 region of rearranged TCR beta genes. Amplified TCR beta libraries were sequenced as 87-base-pair reads on the Illumina HiSeq System. The original methods were these. A later analysis counted some 80 million unique TCR beta chains across the approximately 700 repertoires, and some 11 million of these chains were shared by at least two donors. Raw reads were error-corrected and collapsed into unique sequences by a nearest-neighbor algorithm in which closely related sequences were merged to remove PCR and sequencing errors. CDR3 sequences were aligned to IMGT reference sequences to assign V, D and J gene segments. Each retained sequence needed at least a six-nucleotide match to both a V gene segment and a J gene segment. A rearrangement was called productive if the CDR3 had no stop codons and remained in frame with V and J, and every other rearrangement was called non-productive. CDR3 was defined according to IMGT convention as the region running from the second conserved V-encoded cysteine to the conserved J-encoded phenylalanine. The earlier analysis of 587 of the donors excluded sequences that lacked an unambiguous match to a single V gene segment. In an earlier analysis of 450 to 700 of the donors, V segments were called functional above 56.7% productive rearrangements and were called segregating when the between-donor standard deviation exceeded 5%. A statistical classification framework was built to diagnose cytomegalovirus status from the catalog of TCR beta chain sequences. A later analysis assigned V and J genes by comparing TCR nucleotide sequences with IMGT/GENE-DB human TR gene sequences. A later analysis assigned CDR3 sequences and most-parsimonious VDJ recombination scenarios with the TCRdist pipeline. In a later analysis, every TCR beta chain was defined by the combination of its CDR3 amino acid sequence and its V-gene family, and reads without a unique V-gene family were dropped. As a way to deal with suspected cross-contamination and a sequencing artifact, a later analysis dropped 592 nucleotide sequences that were highly shared and had low generation probability. For each public chain, a later analysis derived a clonal expansion index from normalized ranks of inferred template counts within each repertoire. In a later analysis, generation probabilities were computed using a VDJ recombination model fitted to out-of-frame rearrangements, and the results were checked against IGoR. Hypergeometric tests were used in a later analysis to score TCR-TCR, TCR-HLA and TCR-CMV co-occurrence, with a repertoire-size bias correction applied to the TCR pairs. A later analysis estimated false discovery rates by permuting HLA or CMV assignments 20 times. In a later analysis, co-occurring TCRs were grouped with DBSCAN, and TCRdist sequence similarity was added when clustering was performed within HLA-allele-positive subsets. Repertoires with fewer than 30,000 or more than 120,000 public chains were left out of co-occurrence clustering, as were about 5 repertoires with anomalous nucleotide sharing. TCRdb obtained this table from immuneACCESS and retained in-frame rearrangements with V and J assigned. These tables miss some clones; where compared with another copy, unresolved V genes account for less than half of the shortfall, and the remainder is unexplained. The D gene and trimming were derived from the DNA, and the V and J assignments and clone size from that table. The sample table holds about 170,000 clones, of which around three quarters were seen once. The ten largest clones add up to approximately 2.1% of the sample.

Trimming leaves V shorter by 7 bases and J shorter by 8 bases, with the junction holding 5 bases beyond the gene matches. The CDR3 goes from the cysteine to the phenylalanine over 15 residues. This entry keeps only the CDR3 DNA: 45 bases, framed from base 1. Sequences MNHNY (CDR1) and SVGAGI (CDR2) are obtained from the germline V gene (reference sequence). About this clone: The antigen this receptor binds is unknown. No base quality information exists; no much larger clone differs at one position.

The cohort comprised some 730 healthy bone marrow donors. At the time of sampling, all cohort members were nominally healthy, though unrecorded immune exposures were likely present. The donor tested CMV seronegative, placing the donor among the 300 to 400 seronegative members of the cohort. Each donor provided a peripheral blood sample, and peripheral blood mononuclear cells were used for TCR beta sequencing. Genomic DNA was extracted from the blood cell samples with the Qiagen DNeasy Blood Extraction Kit. The sample taken for sequencing was PBMCs. The rearranged segments are TRBV6-6 and TRBJ2-1; a stretch of 16 junction bases matches TRBD2. The TCR sequence derives from a woman aged 45-65 years in good health and CMV-seronegative. The sequence in DNA is TGTGCCAGCAATTCGGGACTAGCGGGGGGGGATGAGCAGTTCTTC. This gives the protein CASNSGLAGGDEQFF.